The present T cell receptor beta chain was sequenced within a study of blood T cell repertoires in COVID-19. Membership in each cohort depended on participant-reported clinical history. Donors in Cohort 3 counted as recovered after two negative PCRs, clearance, or symptom resolution. This table comes from immunoSEQ multiplex PCR, and its TCRdb copy is limited to in-frame clones, with some not included. There are around 250,000 clones in the sample; 85% to 90% occur only once, and roughly 4% lies in the top ten. Sequencing was carried out using PBMCs or T cells enriched from blood (not recorded which). This TCR derives from a woman between 25 and 40 years old who had recovered from COVID-19.

DNA for the CDR3: TGTGCCAGTAGTTTTAGGGGGCATGGGAGCACTGAAGCTTTCTTT. This gives the protein CASSFRGHGSTEAFF. V is TRBV19 and J is TRBJ1-1, with 7 bases aligning to TRBD1. There are 15 residues in the CDR3. V shed 5 bases, J shed 4 bases, and the junction held 10 bases outside the gene matches. Germline CDR1 LNHDA, CDR2 SQIVND (reference sequence).